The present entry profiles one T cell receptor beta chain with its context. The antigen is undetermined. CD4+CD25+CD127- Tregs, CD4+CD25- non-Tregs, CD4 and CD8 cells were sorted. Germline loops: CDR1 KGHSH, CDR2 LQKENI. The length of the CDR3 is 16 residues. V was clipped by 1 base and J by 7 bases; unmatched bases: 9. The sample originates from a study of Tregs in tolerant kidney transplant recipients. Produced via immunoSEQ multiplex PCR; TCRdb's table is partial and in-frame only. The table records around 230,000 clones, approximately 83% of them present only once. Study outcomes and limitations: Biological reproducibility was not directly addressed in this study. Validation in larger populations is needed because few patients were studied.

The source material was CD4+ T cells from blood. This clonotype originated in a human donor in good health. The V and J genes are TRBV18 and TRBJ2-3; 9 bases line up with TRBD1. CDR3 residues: CASSPRPGQGGNTQYF. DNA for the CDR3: TGTGCCAGCTCACCACGGCCGGGACAGGGCGGGAATACGCAGTATTTT.